These 29 T cell receptor beta chains were sequenced from one sample in a study of T-cell memory formation after mild COVID-19. TCRdb redid the calling of the 5' RACE reads with MiXCR, one entry per CDR3 protein. The sample has about 400,000 distinct CDR3 sequences; less than 25% are singletons. Material for sequencing was PBMCs or a T cell subset sorted from them (not recorded which). These receptors came from an adult woman who had mild COVID-19 (a few samples of this study predate the infection). Cell type and time point are not known.

This clonotype was detected only a few times. The rearrangement joins TRBV5-5 to TRBJ2-1, with D perhaps matching TRBD1 or TRBD2 (6 bases each). Per germline, CDR1 SGHKS and CDR2 YYEKEE (reference sequence). V shed 4 bases and J shed 7 bases, with 24 bases lying between them. The CDR3 has 17 amino acids. CDR3 nucleotides: TGTGCCAGCAGCGCCTCAATACCAGGGAGAGGGGGGAATGAGCAGTTCTTC. Its protein product is CASSASIPGRGGNEQFF.

This clonotype came up a few times. The gene calls are TRBV7-9 and TRBJ2-3, with D unclear. CDR3 length equals 12 residues. Germline CDR1 SEHNR, CDR2 FQNEAQ (reference sequence). Deletions cut 7 bases from V and 1 base from J, with 6 bases between. The CDR3 DNA is TGTGCCAGCACCCCCGGCACAGATACGCAGTATTTT. Amino acids: CASTPGTDTQYF.

This clonotype was seen only a few times. The chain carries TRBV5-1 and TRBJ2-7, with 9 bases aligning to TRBD1. The germline gives CDR1 SGHRS, CDR2 YFSETQ. The CDR3 runs to 16 residues. With V trimmed by 4 bases and J by 1 base, 9 bases remained unmatched. In DNA form, the CDR3 reads TGCGCCAGCAGCCATAACCCCGGGACAGGGTCCTACGAGCAGTACTTC. Translating it yields CASSHNPGTGSYEQYF.

The rearrangement joins TRBV24-1 to TRBJ2-1, with D possibly being TRBD1 or TRBD2 (5 bases each). Germline V gene sequence: CDR1 KGHDR, CDR2 SFDVKD. CDR3 size: 11 residues. The ends were cut back, 9 bases at V and 5 bases at J, with 7 bases in the middle. The CDR3 DNA sequence: TGTGCCACCGGGGGAGACAATGAGCAGTTCTTC. Residues: CATGGDNEQFF.

This clonotype has only a few counts. The chain couples TRBV29-1 to TRBJ1-1; unclear D gene. Germline CDR1 SQVTM, CDR2 ANQGSEA. This CDR3 region has 11 residues. Trimming cost V 4 bases and J 1 base, with 4 bases left between them. The chain's CDR3 is CSVVGNTEAFF. DNA for the CDR3: TGCAGCGTTGTGGGGAACACTGAAGCTTTCTTT.

This chain connects TRBV29-1 to TRBJ2-1, with D possibly being TRBD2 (5 bases). V lost 4 bases and J lost 10, with 11 bases in between. Germline assignment: CDR1 SQVTM and CDR2 ANQGSEA. CDR3 length: 11 amino acids. The CDR3 loop reads CSVARSAEQFF. CDR3 DNA: TGCAGCGTTGCCCGTAGCGCCGAGCAGTTCTTC.

J is TRBJ2-7 and V is TRBV7-9; 9 positions agree with TRBD1. The CDR3 is made up of 15 amino acids. Germline CDR1 reads SEHNR; CDR2 reads FQNEAQ (reference sequence). The junction had 6 bases not matched to a gene; V was cut back by 2 bases and J by 4 bases. DNA for the CDR3: TGTGCCAGCAGCTTAATAGGACAGGGGACATACGAGCAGTACTTC. Amino acids: CASSLIGQGTYEQYF.

This clonotype was seen more than once but under ten times. The CDR3, as DNA: TGCAGCGTTGATACGGCTAGCGGGGGGTTCGAGCAGTTCTTC. Translation gives CSVDTASGGFEQFF. The chain uses TRBV29-1 and TRBJ2-1; 11 bases agree with TRBD2. CDR3 length: 14 residues. CDR1 is SQVTM, CDR2 ANQGSEA, per germline. Trimming cost V 3 bases and J 10 bases; bases outside gene matches: 8.

This CDR3 is CATSRRLQGVSGANVLTF. CDR3 coding DNA: TGTGCCACCAGCAGAAGATTACAGGGGGTCTCTGGGGCCAACGTCCTGACTTTC. The V gene is TRBV15, the J gene TRBJ2-6; 8 bases fit TRBD1. This CDR3 contains 18 residues. From germline, CDR1 is LNHNV and CDR2 YYDKDF (reference sequence). Trimming cost V 2 bases and J 0 bases; bases outside gene matches: 6.

The rearrangement links TRBV29-1 to TRBJ2-2, with 8 bases that match TRBD1. The CDR3 contains 13 residues. Germline CDR1 is SQVTM and CDR2 is ANQGSEA. V shed 4 bases, J shed 4 bases, and the junction held 2 bases outside the gene matches. The CDR3: CSVGQGFTGELFF. Written as DNA, the CDR3 is TGCAGCGTTGGACAGGGGTTCACCGGGGAGCTGTTTTTT.

The V and J genes are TRBV11-2 and TRBJ2-2, with 11 bases aligning to TRBD2. CDR3 length: 18 residues. Germline V gene lookup returns CDR1 SGHAT and CDR2 FQNNGV. The V segment lost 6 bases and the J segment 4 bases; nucleotides outside the gene matches: 13. The CDR3 DNA reads as TGTGCCAGCAGGAGGGGTAGCGGGAGGGATACAATCACCGGGGAGCTGTTTTTT. This translates into CASRRGSGRDTITGELFF.

This clonotype came up a few times. The CDR3 bases are TGCAGTGCTAGGGCGATTCGCGGGGGGCCGACAGATACGCAGTATTTT. It yields the protein CSARAIRGGPTDTQYF. The rearrangement links TRBV20-1 to TRBJ2-3; 8 bases line up with TRBD2. The germline gives CDR1 DFQATT, CDR2 SNEGSKA (reference sequence). This CDR3 has 16 amino acids. The V and J ends lost 3 bases and 3 bases, in that order; junction bases with no gene match: 11.

This clonotype was counted between two and nine times. The chain is built from TRBV7-9 and TRBJ1-1; D remains ambiguous. In germline, CDR1 is SEHNR, CDR2 FQNEAQ (reference sequence). The CDR3 is 13 amino acids. The V gene lost 1 base and the J gene lost 10 bases, with 13 bases spanning the gap. The DNA for the CDR3 is TGTGCCAGCAGCTTAGACGGGCTCTCTGCAGCTTTCTTT. Its translation: CASSLDGLSAAFF.

This clonotype came up many times. The J gene is TRBJ2-5, the V gene TRBV5-6; D tentatively reads TRBD1 or TRBD2 (5 bases each). The CDR3 extends over 17 amino acids. Looked up from germline, CDR1 is SGHDT and CDR2 is YYEEEE. The germline V and J ends were trimmed by 1 base and 5 bases, with 21 bases remaining between them. The CDR3 DNA is TGTGCCAGCAGCTTGCTACAGGATGTTGGGAGACGGGAGACCCAGTACTTC. Encoded protein: CASSLLQDVGRRETQYF. The full variable domain, rest sourced from reference TRBV5-6 and TRBJ2-5, is DAGVTQSPTHLIKTRGQQVTLRCSPKSGHDTVSWYQQALGQGPQFIFQYYEEEERQRGNFPDRFSGHQFPNYSSELNVNALLLGDSALYLCASSLLQDVGRRETQYFGPGTRLLVL.

This rearrangement joins TRBV20-1 to TRBJ2-7, with 12 nucleotides matching TRBD1. J gave up 4 bases and V 4 bases, and 5 bases lay outside the gene matches. Germline-derived CDR1 and CDR2 are DFQATT and SNEGSKA (reference sequence). The CDR3 has 14 residues. This CDR3 reads CSANRDRGPYEQYF. The CDR3 coding sequence is TGCAGTGCTAACCGGGACAGGGGGCCTTACGAGCAGTACTTC.

This clonotype was recorded a few times. The chain recombines TRBV5-6 with TRBJ2-7; weak D call: TRBD1 (6 bases). The CDR3 has 15 residues. Trimming removed 0 bases at V and 2 bases at J, with 12 bases between. The germline V gene encodes CDR1 SGHDT and CDR2 YYEEEE. CDR3 bases: TGTGCCAGCAGCTTGGGAGGGGGTCGGACCTACGAGCAGTACTTC. It encodes CASSLGGGRTYEQYF.

This chain links TRBV4-1 with TRBJ1-1; 10 bases are a match to TRBD1. The CDR3 has 15 amino acids. CDR1 and CDR2 (germline): MGHRA, YSYEKL. V lost 3 bases and J lost 4; bases outside the gene matches: 5. The CDR3 sequence is CASSHRDRGPTEAFF. Here the CDR3 DNA reads TGCGCCAGCAGCCATCGCGACAGGGGGCCCACTGAAGCTTTCTTT.

Ten or more counts support this clonotype. The junction differs from germline at one of its ends, possibly a read error. V gene TRBV12-3 or TRBV12-4 combines with J gene TRBJ2-3; D is unresolved. CDR3 length: 14 amino acids. CDR3 amino acids: CASSLAQITDTQYF. The CDR3 DNA reads as TGCGCCAGCAGCTTGGCGCAGATCACAGATACGCAGTATTTT.

This clonotype was seen more than once but under ten times. This rearrangement joins TRBV7-2 to TRBJ2-1, with 9 bases matching TRBD2. The CDR3 extends over 14 amino acids. The J segment lost 7 bases and the V segment lost 8 bases, leaving 9 bases of the junction unmatched. Germline V lookup: CDR1 SGHTA, CDR2 FQGNSA. This chain's CDR3 is CASEVAGVENEQFF. The DNA of the CDR3 is TGTGCCAGCGAGGTAGCGGGAGTCGAGAATGAGCAGTTCTTC.

This sequence joins TRBV6-5 and TRBJ1-2; D is perhaps TRBD1 (6 bases). The ends were cut back, 2 bases at V and 8 bases at J, with 18 bases in the middle. The V gene's germline CDR1 is MNHEY and CDR2 SVGAGI. The CDR3 sequence is 15 residues long. The CDR3 coding sequence is TGTGCCAGCAGTTACGAGGGACCAGGGGTAGAGGGCTACACCTTC. Translating it yields CASSYEGPGVEGYTF.

The rearrangement joins TRBV12-3 or TRBV12-4 to TRBJ2-6; D might be TRBD1 (5 bases). Trimming cost V 3 bases and J 1 base, with 13 bases left between them. The CDR3 runs to 17 residues. CDR3 amino acids: CASSFDSLRSGANVLTF. The CDR3 DNA reads TGTGCCAGCAGTTTCGACAGTCTTCGTTCTGGGGCCAACGTCCTGACTTTC.

This clonotype was recorded many times. This sequence joins TRBV30 and TRBJ2-1; 10 bases map to TRBD1. Germline V gives CDR1 GTSNPN, CDR2 SVGIG (reference sequence). V lost 5 bases and J lost 7; bases outside the gene matches: 8. CDR3 length: 14 amino acids. The CDR3 DNA reads TGTGCCTGGCATCCGGGACAGGGGAGGAATGAGCAGTTCTTC. Its protein product is CAWHPGQGRNEQFF.

This clonotype was seen repeatedly, ten times or more. The J gene is TRBJ1-1, the V gene TRBV6-2 or TRBV6-3; the D is unclear. This CDR3 has 13 amino acids. Germline V gene data show CDR1 as MNHEY and CDR2 as SVGEGT. Trimming removed 3 bases at V and 7 bases at J, with 12 bases between. The CDR3 protein is CASSYAPTNEAFF. CDR3 nucleotide sequence: TGTGCCAGCAGTTATGCCCCCACGAATGAAGCTTTCTTT.

This clonotype appeared a single time. The chain couples TRBV7-2 to TRBJ1-5, with unresolved D. The CDR3 sequence is 16 residues long. Trimming cost V 0 bases and J 0 bases, with 9 bases left between them. Germline V gene lookup returns CDR1 SGHTA and CDR2 FQGNSA. The CDR3 region has the DNA TGTGCCAGCAGCTTAGCGACGGGAAATAGCAATCAGCCCCAGCATTTT. It encodes CASSLATGNSNQPQHF.

CDR3 in DNA: TGTGCCAGCAGCTTTTACCCGGGGGGAGGTACGCAGTATTTT. This sequence encodes CASSFYPGGGTQYF. V is TRBV7-3 and J is TRBJ2-3, with TRBD2 matching over 7 bases. The trim removed 3 bases at V and 8 bases at J, leaving 8 bases unmatched. The CDR3 runs 14 residues. CDR1 is SGHTA and CDR2 is FQGTGA in the germline V gene.

This clonotype has more than one count but fewer than ten. The chain is built from TRBV7-2 and TRBJ2-3, with 10 bases aligning to TRBD1. CDR3 length equals 15 residues. The V gene end was trimmed by 4 bases and the J gene end by 7 bases; junction bases not matched to a gene: 8. CDR1 is SGHTA and CDR2 is FQGNSA in the germline V gene. The CDR3 sequence: CASSSRDRGVYTQYF. The DNA for the CDR3 is TGTGCCAGCAGCTCCCGGGACAGGGGAGTGTATACGCAGTATTTT.

The CDR3 is CASSLGTSGYEQFF. CDR3 coding DNA: TGCGCCAGCAGCTTGGGGACTAGCGGCTATGAGCAGTTCTTC. V gene TRBV5-1 combines with J gene TRBJ2-1, with TRBD2 matching over 10 bases. Per the germline V gene, CDR1 is SGHRS and CDR2 is YFSETQ. V was clipped by 0 bases and J by 8 bases; unmatched bases: 2. The CDR3 length is 14 residues. Looking up the rest from reference TRBV5-1 and TRBJ2-1 gives the full variable domain: KAGVTQTPRYLIKTRGQQVTLSCSPISGHRSVSWYQQTPGQGLQFLFEYFSETQRNKGNFPGRFSGRQFSNSRSEMNVSTLELGDSALYLCASSLGTSGYEQFFGPGTRLTVL.

This clonotype was counted only a few times. The chain links TRBV27 to TRBJ1-5; unclear D gene. Germline V gene sequence: CDR1 MNHEY, CDR2 SMNVEV (reference sequence). CDR3 length equals 14 residues. Trimming removed 2 bases at V and 6 bases at J, with 11 bases between. CDR3 region: CASSLGPPGQPQHF. CDR3 in DNA: TGTGCCAGCAGTTTAGGGCCGCCAGGTCAGCCCCAGCATTTT.

The V and J genes are TRBV6-5 and TRBJ1-5; the D is unclear. The CDR3 totals 15 residues. Germline lookup yields CDR1 MNHEY and CDR2 SVGAGI. Trimming took off 2 bases at V and 1 base at J, with 9 bases between the two ends. The CDR3 nucleotides read TGTGCCAGCAGTTACAACCACAGAAGCAATCAGCCCCAGCATTTT. The encoded protein is CASSYNHRSNQPQHF.